The TCR beta chain described here comes from a study of CD8+ T cells in alopecia areata. This clone occurred once. Antigen specificity is unknown. The germline V gene has CDR1 LGHNA and CDR2 YNFKEQ. V was shortened by 1 base and J by 1 base, with 9 bases between the two germline ends. The CDR3 runs to 15 residues. Following extraction, RNA underwent reverse transcription to cDNA, which served as the sequencing template. Clones were read by immunoSEQ multiplex PCR, and TCRdb kept only the in-frame ones, dropping some. The sample has more than 90,000 clones; 55% to 75% are singletons. Specified treatment: oral pan-JAK inhibitor, 5-10 mg twice daily. General study findings and limits: Many expanded lesional clones remained in scalp and blood on tofacitinib. Tofacitinib produced a significant decrease in scalp clonality and in expanded CD8+ clones among the top 100. Scalp lesions, especially in alopecia totalis/universalis, had higher clonality than normal scalp.

The sequence came from a human donor with alopecia areata. This chain connects TRBV4-2 to TRBJ2-3, with D hard to call. The sequencing used CD8+ T cells sorted from blood, collected at approximately week 60, from a patient treated with tofacitinib. The CDR3 sequence: CASSQVRGRTDTQYF. CDR3 DNA sequence: TGTGCCAGCAGCCAAGTTCGCGGACGCACAGATACGCAGTATTTT.